This T cell receptor (beta chain) was obtained from a study of lymphopenia after photon versus proton radiotherapy. Trimming cost V 2 bases and J 5 bases; bases outside gene matches: 7. The CDR3 loop spans 15 amino acids. The germline V gene encodes CDR1 SGHDT and CDR2 YYEEEE. The method was immunoSEQ multiplex PCR; TCRdb's version includes in-frame clones alone and lacks a portion of them. The sample shows around 20,000 clones, about 90% of them seen only once. Concerning this clone itself: Its antigen is not identified.

General study points: A bigger post-nadir fall in TCR diversity correlated inversely with survival time in deceased patients. Oligoclonal CD8+ Temra expansion after nadir drove photon patients' diversity drop. Proton therapy kept repertoires fairly stable, unlike photons, which gained effector/memory cells.

The rearrangement links TRBV5-6 to TRBJ1-1; TRBD1 agrees at 9 bases. This clonotype originated in a man aged 60 to 75 with pancreatic cancer. Specimen: peripheral blood, collected from a patient treated with photon-based radiotherapy. Here the CDR3 DNA reads TGTGCCAGCAGCTTAAAATGGACAGGGGAGACTGAAGCTTTCTTT. The encoded protein is CASSLKWTGETEAFF.